The 31 T cell receptor beta chains in this list originate from one sample, sequenced in a study of low-dose radiotherapy and immunotherapy resistance in tumors (dated by TCRdb to between 2021 and 2023). The time point label for this specimen denotes: before trial treatment. The sequencer listed for this sample is Illumina MiniSeq. TCRs were amplified with Phusion for about 20 PCR cycles using a constant-region primer together with the adapter attached to the V primers. The public reads were reprocessed in TCRdb via fastp at Q25 and MiXCR, keeping in-frame beta chains. Entries that share a CDR3 protein sequence are merged under the most common genes and DNA. The sample contains tens of thousands of distinct CDR3 sequences, roughly 10% of them found a single time. The ten largest clones add up to about 6% of the sample. Specimen: PBMCs, collected before treatment. The source of these receptors is a female donor with ovarian cancer.

The rearrangement joins TRBV6-2 or TRBV6-3 to TRBJ2-3; D gene unclear. In germline, CDR1 is MNHEY, CDR2 SVGEGT. There are 12 residues in the CDR3. Between the trimmed V and J ends, which lost 5 bases and 0 bases, there was a span of 3 bases. CDR3 residues: CASSHSTDTQYF. The CDR3, as DNA: TGTGCCAGCAGTCACAGCACAGATACGCAGTATTTT.

This clonotype was seen only a few times. This may come from a read error, since a much larger clone is one base off. The conserved closing phenylalanine or tryptophan is absent in this CDR3, likely reflecting a read error. The CDR3 nucleotides are TGCGCCAGCAGCCTCTCCGGGCAAGAGACCCAGTACTCC. Protein: CASSLSGQETQYS. The chain carries TRBV5-1 and TRBJ2-5; D is unclear. V was trimmed by 4 bases and J by 2 bases, leaving 9 bases between them. The CDR3 length is 13 residues. The V gene's germline CDR1 is SGHRS and CDR2 YFSETQ.

This clonotype was seen ten or more times. The J gene is TRBJ2-2, the V gene TRBV6-4; TRBD1 matches at 7 bases. Germline CDR1 MRHNA, CDR2 SNTAGT. The CDR3 has 14 residues. V lost 4 bases to trimming and J lost 6 bases; unmatched junction nucleotides: 5. The CDR3 nucleotides read TGTGCCAGCAGTGCTTCTACAGGGGCCGGGGAGCTGTTTTTT. Its protein product is CASSASTGAGELFF.

This clonotype has at least ten counts. The rearrangement uses TRBV7-9 and TRBJ1-1; D is undetermined. Germline V gene sequence: CDR1 SEHNR, CDR2 FQNEAQ (reference sequence). This CDR3 comprises 14 residues. Trimming cost V 3 bases and J 2 bases, with 10 bases left between them. CDR3 coding DNA: TGTGCCAGCAGCTTCGGTATTTTCAACACTGAAGCTTTCTTT. Its protein product is CASSFGIFNTEAFF. The full variable domain, in which reference TRBV7-9 and TRBJ1-1 provide the parts outside the CDR3, is DTGVSQNPRHKITKRGQNVTFRCDPISEHNRLYWYRQTLGQGPEFLTYFQNEAQLEKSRLLSDRFSAERPKGSFSTLEIQRTEQGDSAMYLCASSFGIFNTEAFFGQGTRLTVV.

There are many counts of this clonotype. The chain carries TRBV6-2 or TRBV6-3 and TRBJ2-5, with no clear D. This CDR3 is built from 18 residues. The V and J ends lost 2 bases and 0 bases respectively, with 19 bases between them. Looked up from germline, CDR1 is MNHEY and CDR2 is SVGEGT. The CDR3 DNA reads as TGTGCCAGCAGTTACGGGTCGGCCCGGGCAGACTACCAAGAGACCCAGTACTTC. Its translation: CASSYGSARADYQETQYF.

This clonotype was observed a few times. The chain is built from TRBV5-6 and TRBJ2-3; 9 bases agree with TRBD2. Unmatched junction bases numbered 6, after V lost 2 bases and J lost 2 bases. The CDR3 loop spans 16 amino acids. The V gene's germline CDR1 is SGHDT and CDR2 YYEEEE. The CDR3 loop reads CASSFEAGGYTDTQYF. The CDR3 nucleotides are TGTGCCAGCAGCTTTGAAGCGGGGGGCTACACAGATACGCAGTATTTT.

The J gene is TRBJ2-7, the V gene TRBV7-8; maybe TRBD2 (6 bases). CDR1 is SGHVS and CDR2 is FQNEAQ in the germline V gene. Deletions cut 8 bases from V and 4 bases from J, with 15 bases between. This CDR3 comprises 13 residues. The CDR3 region is CASHPGRGYEQYF. Here the CDR3 DNA reads TGTGCCAGCCACCCGGGGCGGGGTTACGAGCAGTACTTC.

This clonotype was counted ten times or more. This chain connects TRBV10-2 to TRBJ2-2, with D perhaps TRBD2 (6 bases). CDR1 is WSHSY and CDR2 is SAAADI in the germline V gene. The CDR3 consists of 15 residues. Trimming shortened V by 6 bases and J by 2 bases, and 13 bases separated the two germline ends. CDR3 nucleotide sequence: TGCGCCAGCAGGTTGGGGCGGGGAAACACCGGGGAGCTGTTTTTT. This gives the protein CASRLGRGNTGELFF.

This clonotype was seen many times. This sequence joins TRBV18 and TRBJ2-1; 7 bases align to TRBD1. CDR1 and CDR2 from the germline V gene are KGHSH and LQKENI. With V trimmed by 4 bases and J by 6 bases, 6 bases remained unmatched. The CDR3 runs 14 residues. The CDR3 loop reads CASSRTRGSNEQFF. CDR3 DNA sequence: TGTGCCAGCTCACGAACCAGGGGGAGCAATGAGCAGTTCTTC.

The sample holds many counts of this clonotype. CDR3 sequence reads: CASRLPPGQQTSGANVLTF. CDR3 sequence (DNA): TGTGCCAGCAGACTACCTCCGGGACAGCAGACTTCTGGGGCCAACGTCCTGACTTTC. The chain carries TRBV28 and TRBJ2-6, with TRBD1 matching over 7 bases. The germline CDR1 and CDR2 sequences are MDHEN and SYDVKM. V gave up 6 bases and J gave up 1 base; unmatched junction bases: 15. The CDR3 runs 19 residues.

This clonotype was seen ten or more times. This chain links TRBV18 with TRBJ2-1; D possibly corresponds to TRBD1 (6 bases). The germline CDR1 and CDR2 sequences are KGHSH and LQKENI. The CDR3 is 13 amino acids. The V gene lost 3 bases and the J gene lost 5 bases, with 8 bases spanning the gap. The CDR3 is CASSPSGDNEQFF. The CDR3 DNA reads TGTGCCAGCTCACCCTCAGGGGACAATGAGCAGTTCTTC. The entire variable domain, with the rest obtained from reference TRBV18 and TRBJ2-1, is as follows: NAGVMQNPRHLVRRRGQEARLRCSPMKGHSHVYWYRQLPEEGLKFMVYLQKENIIDESGMPKERFSAEFPKEGPSILRIQQVVRGDSAAYFCASSPSGDNEQFFGPGTRLTVL.

In its sample, this clonotype was seen many times. V and J are TRBV5-6 and TRBJ2-2; TRBD2 matches 7 bases. CDR3 length: 16 residues. Germline trimming cut 6 bases from V and 2 bases from J; bases unmatched to any gene: 10. Germline V gene lookup returns CDR1 SGHDT and CDR2 YYEEEE. This CDR3 reads CASTLGGGINTGELFF. The CDR3 nucleotides are TGTGCCAGCACACTGGGGGGGGGGATCAACACCGGGGAGCTGTTTTTT.

This clonotype was observed many times. The rearrangement joins TRBV13 to TRBJ1-2; D is unresolved. The CDR3 extends over 12 amino acids. CDR1 and CDR2 (germline): PRHDT, FYEKMQ (reference sequence). V was clipped by 5 bases and J by 4 bases, with 8 bases between them. Written as DNA, the CDR3 is TGTGCCAGCAGCCTCAGCGCCTATGGCTACACCTTC. Its protein is CASSLSAYGYTF.

This clonotype came up many times. V and J are TRBV5-1 and TRBJ2-4; 10 positions agree with TRBD1. The CDR3 consists of 16 residues. The V gene's germline CDR1 is SGHRS and CDR2 YFSETQ. Trimming at V came to 4 bases and at J to 6 bases, leaving 10 bases not matched to a gene. The CDR3 protein is CASSPRDRGWGNIQYF. The CDR3 DNA is TGCGCCAGCAGCCCAAGGGACAGGGGCTGGGGAAACATTCAGTACTTC.

This clonotype has a count of ten or more. The V gene is TRBV18, the J gene TRBJ2-3; D is perhaps TRBD1 (6 bases). The CDR3 length is 13 residues. Trimming removed 8 bases at V and 6 bases at J, with 15 bases between. CDR1 is KGHSH, CDR2 LQKENI, per germline. In DNA form, the CDR3 reads TGTGCCAGCCGGACTGGGGGCTCGGATACGCAGTATTTT. It yields the protein CASRTGGSDTQYF.

This clonotype was recorded at least ten times. The chain links TRBV10-1 to TRBJ2-6; D is ambiguous. CDR1 and CDR2 from the germline V gene are WNHNN and SYGVQD (reference sequence). The CDR3 loop spans 16 amino acids. With 0 bases removed from V and 1 base from J, the gap between germline ends came to 7 bases. The CDR3 loop reads CASSESRASGANVLTF. The CDR3 DNA sequence: TGCGCCAGCAGTGAGTCTAGAGCTTCTGGGGCCAACGTCCTGACTTTC.

This clonotype was seen at least ten times. J is TRBJ2-6 and V is TRBV21-1. TRBV21-1 is classified as a pseudogene. The CDR3 totals 18 residues. CDR3 DNA: TGTGCCAGCAGCAAAGTACGGACCGTCGTCTCTGGGGCCAACGTCCTGACTTTC. Protein product: CASSKVRTVVSGANVLTF.

This clonotype was seen repeatedly, ten times or more. The chain links TRBV2 to TRBJ2-5; 12 positions match TRBD2. The CDR3 is 15 amino acids. Germline CDR1 is SNHLY and CDR2 is FYNNEI. The ends lost 6 bases at V and 2 bases at J; junction bases unmatched: 4. DNA of the CDR3: TGTGCCAGCAGGGGGACTAGCGGGCGGCAAGAGACCCAGTACTTC. This codes for CASRGTSGRQETQYF.

This clonotype was seen ten or more times. This chain joins TRBV30 and TRBJ1-2; the D gene is possibly TRBD1 (6 bases). Deletions cut 3 bases from V and 5 bases from J, with 19 bases between. CDR1 GTSNPN and CDR2 SVGIG come from the germline V gene (reference sequence). The CDR3 is 15 residues long. The CDR3 sequence is CAWREDSLGRYGYTF. Written as DNA, the CDR3 is TGTGCCTGGAGGGAGGACAGTTTGGGTCGGTATGGCTACACCTTC.

This clonotype came up once. This chain uses TRBV28 with TRBJ2-1; D may be TRBD2 (7 bases). The CDR3 runs to 20 residues. Germline values: CDR1 MDHEN, CDR2 SYDVKM. V dropped 5 bases and J dropped 8 bases, with 34 bases sitting between them. The CDR3 protein is CASSKRGARRLAGPEDEQFF. In DNA form, the CDR3 reads TGTGCCAGCAGTAAAAGGGGGGCTCGGAGGTTAGCGGGCCCCGAGGATGAGCAGTTCTTC.

For this clonotype: Relative to the germline gene, one junction end is altered; a read error may explain this. The V and J genes are TRBV6-1 and TRBJ2-2; 7 bases map to TRBD1. Germline V gene data show CDR1 as MNHNS and CDR2 as SASEGT. The CDR3 loop spans 17 amino acids. The CDR3 sequence is CASGVDAGTAKTGELFF. The CDR3 coding sequence is TGTGCCAGCGGTGTCGACGCCGGGACAGCGAAAACCGGGGAGCTGTTTTTT.

This clonotype was seen many times. This rearrangement joins TRBV4-2 to TRBJ2-7; perhaps TRBD2 as D (5 bases). V was cut by 4 bases and J by 6 bases, with 13 bases left in between. The V gene's germline CDR1 is LGHNA and CDR2 YNFKEQ. The CDR3 is 13 amino acids. DNA of the CDR3: TGTGCCAGCAGCCCTCCCGGGGAGCGCGAGCAGTACTTC. Translating gives CASSPPGEREQYF.

This clonotype was picked up many times. This chain uses TRBV5-6 with TRBJ2-3; possible D gene TRBD1, 5 bases. CDR3 size: 16 residues. Trimming left V 2 bases short and J 1 base short, with 14 bases between. The V gene's germline CDR1 is SGHDT and CDR2 YYEEEE. The DNA for the CDR3 is TGTGCCAGCAGCTTCAGGCAGGGTGGGGGCACAGATACGCAGTATTTT. It codes for CASSFRQGGGTDTQYF.

A note on this clonotype: Given a far larger clone just one base away, this is likely a sequencing read error. This chain uses TRBV11-1 with TRBJ2-7; D could derive from TRBD1 or TRBD2 (5 bases each). Looked up from germline, CDR1 is SGHAT and CDR2 is FQDESV (reference sequence). V dropped 7 bases and J dropped 6 bases, with 22 bases sitting between them. CDR3 length: 15 amino acids. CDR3 coding DNA: TGTGCCAGCAACCCCGGGGTCCGGGCAGGGATCGAGCAGTACTTC. It translates to CASNPGVRAGIEQYF.

This rearrangement joins TRBV29-1 to TRBJ1-2; D remains unclear. Germline loops: CDR1 SQVTM, CDR2 ANQGSEA. The CDR3 runs 13 residues. Between the trimmed V and J ends, which lost 2 bases and 6 bases, there was a span of 13 bases. This CDR3 reads CSVESTPLDGYTF. The CDR3 nucleotides are TGCAGCGTTGAAAGTACACCCTTAGATGGCTACACCTTC. Full variable domain (missing parts from reference TRBV29-1 and TRBJ1-2): SAVISQKPSRDICQRGTSLTIQCQVDSQVTMMFWYRQQPGQSLTLIATANQGSEATYESGFVIDKFPISRPNLTFSTLTVSNMSPEDSSIYLCSVESTPLDGYTFGSGTRLTVV.

This clonotype was recorded at least ten times. This sequence joins TRBV24-1 and TRBJ2-5; 11 bases are shared with TRBD2. The CDR3 spans 15 residues. J gave up 5 bases and V 2 bases, and 3 bases lay outside the gene matches. CDR1 KGHDR and CDR2 SFDVKD come from the germline V gene. The CDR3 region is CATSDSTSGVETQYF. CDR3 nucleotide sequence: TGTGCCACCAGTGATTCGACTAGCGGGGTGGAGACCCAGTACTTC.

In this sample, this clonotype turned up many times. V gene TRBV6-2 or TRBV6-3 combines with J gene TRBJ2-1; 8 bases map to TRBD2. Germline trimming cut 0 bases from V and 1 base from J; bases unmatched to any gene: 2. Per germline, CDR1 MNHEY and CDR2 SVGEGT. The CDR3 is 16 residues long. The CDR3 region is CASSYSIAGSYNEQFF. CDR3 bases: TGTGCCAGCAGTTACTCGATAGCGGGATCCTACAATGAGCAGTTCTTC.

This clonotype was seen repeatedly, ten times or more. The rearrangement joins TRBV7-2 to TRBJ2-7; D ambiguous. The CDR3 covers 14 residues. The V gene's germline CDR1 is SGHTA and CDR2 FQGNSA. Trimming removed 5 bases at V and 3 bases at J, with 14 bases between. The CDR3 sequence is CASSPGIAVYEQYF. CDR3 coding DNA: TGTGCCAGCAGCCCGGGCATTGCTGTCTACGAGCAGTACTTC.

This clonotype was recorded at least ten times. The chain joins TRBV7-6 to TRBJ2-7, with a tentative D call TRBD1 (6 bases). The CDR3 loop spans 14 amino acids. CDR1 is SGHVS, CDR2 FNYEAQ, per germline. The V and J ends lost 1 base and 3 bases respectively, with 10 bases between them. This CDR3 reads CASSLVGQYYEQYF. CDR3 coding DNA: TGTGCCAGCAGCTTAGTCGGACAGTACTACGAGCAGTACTTC.

This clonotype was observed at least ten times. CDR3 DNA sequence: TGTGCCAGTAGTATGGCAGTAGGGAACTATGGCTACACCTTC. Translating it yields CASSMAVGNYGYTF. V and J are TRBV19 and TRBJ1-2; unclear D gene. The CDR3 sequence is 14 residues long. V lost 3 bases and J lost 2, with 10 bases in between. Per germline, CDR1 LNHDA and CDR2 SQIVND (reference sequence).

This clonotype was seen at least ten times. The chain employs TRBV9 and TRBJ1-1; D is possibly TRBD1 (6 bases). Germline V gene data show CDR1 as SGDLS and CDR2 as YYNGEE. The CDR3 length is 14 residues. The V end lost 5 bases, the J end lost 0 bases, and 11 bases lay between the germline ends. The CDR3 sequence: CASSLQGVNTEAFF. The DNA for the CDR3 is TGTGCCAGCAGTTTACAGGGAGTGAACACTGAAGCTTTCTTT.